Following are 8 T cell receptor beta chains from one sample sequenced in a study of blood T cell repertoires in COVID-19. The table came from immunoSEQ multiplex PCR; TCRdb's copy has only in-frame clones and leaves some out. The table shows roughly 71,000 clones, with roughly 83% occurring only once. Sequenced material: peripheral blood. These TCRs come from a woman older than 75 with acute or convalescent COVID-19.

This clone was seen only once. The CDR3 reads CAWSVWQGRNQPQHF. The DNA of the CDR3 is TGTGCCTGGAGTGTGTGGCAGGGGCGGAATCAGCCCCAGCATTTT. The V and J genes are TRBV30 and TRBJ1-5; a possible D gene is TRBD1 (6 bases). CDR1 and CDR2 (germline): GTSNPN, SVGIG (reference sequence). V dropped 0 bases and J dropped 4 bases, with 13 bases sitting between them. The CDR3 covers 15 residues.

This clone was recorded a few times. This CDR3 reads CASGGVNQPQHF. The CDR3 nucleotides are TGTGCCAGTGGAGGGGTGAATCAGCCCCAGCATTTT. This chain connects TRBV19 to TRBJ1-5; perhaps TRBD1 as D (5 bases). The CDR3 runs 12 residues. From germline, CDR1 is LNHDA and CDR2 SQIVND (reference sequence). V was clipped by 8 bases and J by 4 bases, with 9 bases between them. Drawing the rest from reference TRBV19 and TRBJ1-5, the complete variable domain is DGGITQSPKYLFRKEGQNVTLSCEQNLNHDAMYWYRQDPGQGLRLIYYSQIVNDFQKGDIAEGYSVSREKKESFPLTVTSAQKNPTAFYLCASGGVNQPQHFGDGTRLSIL.

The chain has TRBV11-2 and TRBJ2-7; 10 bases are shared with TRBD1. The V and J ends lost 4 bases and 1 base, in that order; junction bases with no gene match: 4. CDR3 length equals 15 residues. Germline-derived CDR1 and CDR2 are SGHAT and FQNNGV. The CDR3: CASSSRDRGSYEQYF. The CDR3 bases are TGTGCCAGCAGCTCCCGGGACAGGGGTTCCTACGAGCAGTACTTC.

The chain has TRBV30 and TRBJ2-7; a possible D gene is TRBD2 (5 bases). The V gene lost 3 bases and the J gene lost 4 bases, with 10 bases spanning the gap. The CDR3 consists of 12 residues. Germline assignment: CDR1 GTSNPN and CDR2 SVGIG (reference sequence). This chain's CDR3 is CAWRIGGYEQYF. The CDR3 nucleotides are TGTGCCTGGAGAATCGGAGGATACGAGCAGTACTTC.

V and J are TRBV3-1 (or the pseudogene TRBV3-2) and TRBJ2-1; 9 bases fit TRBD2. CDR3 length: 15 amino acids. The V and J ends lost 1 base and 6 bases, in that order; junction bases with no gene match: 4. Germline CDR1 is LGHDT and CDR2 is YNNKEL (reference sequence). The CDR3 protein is CASSQVRTSANEQFF. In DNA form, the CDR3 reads TGTGCCAGCAGCCAAGTCAGGACTAGCGCCAATGAGCAGTTCTTC.

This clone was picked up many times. The CDR3 loop reads CASSQARDRAYNEQFF. For the CDR3, the DNA is TGTGCCAGCAGCCAAGCTAGGGACAGAGCCTACAATGAGCAGTTCTTC. This chain uses TRBV14 with TRBJ2-1, with 7 bases fitting TRBD1. The CDR3 is made up of 16 amino acids. With V trimmed by 1 base and J by 2 bases, 5 bases remained unmatched. CDR1 and CDR2 from the germline V gene are SGHDN and FVKESK.

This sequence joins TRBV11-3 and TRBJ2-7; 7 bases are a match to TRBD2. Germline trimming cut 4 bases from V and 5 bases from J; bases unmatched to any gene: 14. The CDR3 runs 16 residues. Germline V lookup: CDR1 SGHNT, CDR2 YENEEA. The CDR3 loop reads CASSSPGRDYENEQYF. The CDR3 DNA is TGTGCCAGCAGCTCCCCTGGGCGGGACTATGAAAACGAGCAGTACTTC.

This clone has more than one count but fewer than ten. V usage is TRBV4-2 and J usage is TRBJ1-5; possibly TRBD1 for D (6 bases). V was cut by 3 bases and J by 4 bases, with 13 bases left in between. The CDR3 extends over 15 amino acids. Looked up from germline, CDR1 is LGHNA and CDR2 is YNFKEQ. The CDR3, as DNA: TGTGCCAGCAGCCACAACAGGGAGAATAATCAGCCCCAGCATTTT. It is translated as CASSHNRENNQPQHF.